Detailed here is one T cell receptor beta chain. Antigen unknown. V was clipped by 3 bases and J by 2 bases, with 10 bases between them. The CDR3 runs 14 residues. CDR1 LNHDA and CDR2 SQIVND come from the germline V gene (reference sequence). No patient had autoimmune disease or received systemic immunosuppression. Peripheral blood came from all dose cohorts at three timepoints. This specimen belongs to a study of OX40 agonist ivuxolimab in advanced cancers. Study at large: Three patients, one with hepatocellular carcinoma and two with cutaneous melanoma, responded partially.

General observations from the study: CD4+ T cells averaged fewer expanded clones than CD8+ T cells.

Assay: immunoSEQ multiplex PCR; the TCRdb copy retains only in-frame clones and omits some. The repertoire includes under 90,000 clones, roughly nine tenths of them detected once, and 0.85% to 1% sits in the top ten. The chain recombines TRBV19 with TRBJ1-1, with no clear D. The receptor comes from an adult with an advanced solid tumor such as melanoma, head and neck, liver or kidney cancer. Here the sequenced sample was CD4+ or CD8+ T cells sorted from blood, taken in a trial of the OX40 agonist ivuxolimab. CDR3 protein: CASSIDGGNTEAFF. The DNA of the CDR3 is TGTGCCAGTAGTATTGACGGTGGAAACACTGAAGCTTTCTTT.